This T cell receptor (beta chain) was identified in a study of cytomegalovirus exposure and HLA in healthy donors. The CDR3 has 14 amino acids. V was trimmed by 0 bases and J by 2 bases, leaving 7 bases between them. Germline CDR1 reads MNHNY; CDR2 reads SVGAGI (reference sequence). Whole-study findings and limits: In the analysis, some V segments, TRBV6-2 and TRBV6-3 included, were excluded as indistinguishable.

Concerning this clone: The antigen remains undetermined.

The PCR ran on 60 Vbeta and 13 Jbeta primers. Generated by immunoSEQ multiplex PCR, the TCRdb table keeps only in-frame clones and is missing some. The sample carries roughly 150,000 clones, roughly 66% recorded once. This clonotype originated in a woman younger than 30 in good health and CMV-seronegative. V gene TRBV6-6 combines with J gene TRBJ1-2; D unclear. The specimen was PBMCs. The CDR3 sequence is CASSYSGSNYGYTF. The CDR3 bases are TGTGCCAGCAGTTACTCGGGGAGCAACTATGGCTACACCTTC.